This T cell receptor (beta chain) was identified in a study of T cell changes during pregnancy in multiple sclerosis. Data came from immunoSEQ multiplex PCR; TCRdb stores just in-frame clones and leaves some out. The sample consists of approximately 99,000 clones, approximately 95% of them appearing once. This clone came up once. The germline V and J ends were trimmed by 0 bases and 3 bases, with 12 bases remaining between them. CDR3 length: 15 amino acids. Germline CDR1 MGHRA, CDR2 YSYEKL. V is TRBV4-1 and J is TRBJ2-7, with D perhaps TRBD2 (5 bases). Sequencing was performed on peripheral blood, taken after pregnancy. The clonotype originates from a female donor with multiple sclerosis, enrolled in a pregnancy study. In DNA form, the CDR3 reads TGCGCCAGCAGCCAAGATCCGGGGTTAGACTACGAGCAGTACTTC. Protein product: CASSQDPGLDYEQYF.